The 7 T cell receptor beta chains below come from one sample, sequenced in a study of T cell changes during pregnancy in multiple sclerosis. Libraries were prepared by immunoSEQ multiplex PCR; TCRdb keeps only in-frame clonotypes and omits some of them. The data hold 30,000 to 40,000 clones, with 75% to 95% observed a single time. Sample: CD4+ T cells from peripheral blood mononuclear cells, taken in the first trimester of pregnancy. All receptors derive from a female donor in good health, enrolled as a control in a pregnancy study.

CDR3 nucleotides: TGTGCCAGCAGCCCTAGAGGGTTCCCTGGGGCCAACGTCCTGACTTTC. Its protein is CASSPRGFPGANVLTF. The genes are TRBV5-4 and TRBJ2-6; possibly TRBD2 for D (5 bases). CDR1 and CDR2 (germline): SGHNT, YYREEE (reference sequence). The CDR3 consists of 16 residues. V lost 4 bases and J 2 bases, leaving 13 bases between the germline ends. Full variable domain (outside the CDR3, taken from reference TRBV5-4 and TRBJ2-6): ETGVTQSPTHLIKTRGQQVTLRCSSQSGHNTVSWYQQALGQGPQFIFQYYREEENGRGNFPPRFSGLQFPNYSSELNVNALELDDSALYLCASSPRGFPGANVLTFGAGSRLTVL.

This clone was seen just once. The chain carries TRBV5-4 and TRBJ2-7; a weak D match, TRBD1 (5 bases). V was trimmed by 3 bases and J by 0 bases, leaving 7 bases between them. This CDR3 has 13 amino acids. Germline assignment: CDR1 SGHNT and CDR2 YYREEE (reference sequence). The CDR3 coding sequence is TGTGCCAGCAGCTCAACAGGCTCCTACGAGCAGTACTTC. Translation: CASSSTGSYEQYF.

This chain joins TRBV9 and TRBJ2-5; 15 nucleotides agree with TRBD2. With 4 bases clipped from V and 4 bases from J, the junction kept 5 bases outside the gene matches. Germline CDR1 reads SGDLS; CDR2 reads YYNGEE. This CDR3 has 16 residues. The DNA for the CDR3 is TGTGCCAGCAGCCCCGGGACTAGCGGGGGGATAGAGACCCAGTACTTC. As protein: CASSPGTSGGIETQYF.

The V call is TRBV4-1, the J call TRBJ2-3, with 10 bases lining up with TRBD1. CDR1 MGHRA and CDR2 YSYEKL come from the germline V gene. This CDR3 has 15 residues. J lost 6 bases, V lost 1 base, and 4 bases had no gene match. As DNA, the CDR3 is TGCGCCAGCAGCCAAGTCGGGACAGGGGTGGATACGCAGTATTTT. It codes for CASSQVGTGVDTQYF.

The chain joins TRBV29-1 to TRBJ1-4, with 8 nucleotides matching TRBD1. The CDR3 is 13 amino acids. Germline-derived CDR1 and CDR2 are SQVTM and ANQGSEA. The J segment lost 3 bases and the V segment lost 7 bases, leaving 4 bases of the junction unmatched. CDR3 in amino acids: CSGQGASNEKLFF. CDR3 coding DNA: TGCAGCGGGCAGGGGGCGTCTAATGAAAAACTGTTTTTT.

The chain uses TRBV28 and TRBJ2-7; TRBD2 aligns across 14 bases. Unmatched junction bases numbered 3, after V lost 3 bases and J lost 2 bases. The germline CDR1 and CDR2 sequences are MDHEN and SYDVKM. This CDR3 has 16 residues. In nucleotides, the CDR3 is TGTGCCAGCAGTTTCAGGGGACTAGCGGGGGCCTACGAGCAGTACTTC. This gives the protein CASSFRGLAGAYEQYF.

The chain is built from TRBV9 and TRBJ1-1; D is unclear. The V and J ends lost 4 bases and 2 bases respectively, with 12 bases between them. The CDR3 runs 14 residues. Germline V gene data show CDR1 as SGDLS and CDR2 as YYNGEE. The CDR3 protein is CASSPVRVNTEAFF. Written as DNA, the CDR3 is TGTGCCAGCAGCCCAGTCCGGGTTAACACTGAAGCTTTCTTT.